This T cell receptor (beta chain) was identified in a study of circulating CD8 cells and anti-PD-1 response in melanoma. This clonotype has only a few counts. Antigen unknown. The junction and the germline gene differ at one end; a read error may be behind it. Sorting of live CD3+CD8+TCRalphabeta+ cells by PD-1 and/or TIGIT gave four subsets. TCR libraries were prepared from roughly 14 ng of total RNA with the QIAseq Immune Repertoire TCR panel. TCRdb reanalysed the reads using MiXCR and keeps one entry per CDR3 protein. The sample consists of a few hundred distinct CDR3 sequences, about 5% of them appearing once. Study outcomes and limitations: At M1, fewer than 7.5% of TRB clonotypes appeared in multiple subsets.

Germline V CDR1 and CDR2: LNHDA, SQIVND (reference sequence). The CDR3 is 16 amino acids. The origin of this receptor is a human donor with melanoma. The J gene is TRBJ1-4, the V gene TRBV19; D is unclear. Sequenced material: CD8+ T cells from PBMCs, taken at baseline or after one month of anti-PD-1 therapy (not recorded which). The CDR3 protein is CASSNVVDPFNEKLVF. Written as DNA, the CDR3 is TGTGCCAGTAGTAATGTAGTGGACCCGTTTAATGAAAAACTGGTTTTT.